Included here is one TCR beta chain sequence, with context. Its specificity is not known. These data are taken from a study of OX40 agonist ivuxolimab in advanced cancers. Study findings and constraints: Blood T cells, both CD4+ and CD8+, expanded clonally by week 6 at 0.1 to 3.0 mg/kg.

The assay was immunoSEQ multiplex PCR, and TCRdb's table has in-frame clones only and misses some. The data show roughly 67,000 clones, nearly 95% seen once. The TCR was taken from an adult with an advanced solid tumor such as melanoma, head and neck, liver or kidney cancer. The sample here was CD4+ or CD8+ T cells sorted from blood, taken in a trial of the OX40 agonist ivuxolimab.

CDR3 in amino acids: CASRDQYRGLTEAFF. The CDR3, as DNA: TGTGCCAGCAGGGATCAATACAGGGGGCTCACTGAAGCTTTCTTT. The V gene is TRBV5-4, the J gene TRBJ1-1; 9 nucleotides line up with TRBD1. This CDR3 region has 15 residues. Germline V CDR1 and CDR2: SGHNT, YYREEE (reference sequence). J lost 4 bases, V lost 5 bases, and 9 bases had no gene match.